This section outlines one TCR beta chain sequence together with its context. Its antigen is unknown. These data come from a study of cytomegalovirus exposure and HLA in healthy donors. General observations from the study: Later examination showed HLA-associated TCR beta chains had greater clonal expansion than equally common others. According to an earlier analysis, most TCR beta V segments yielded productive rearrangements about 87% or about 30% of the time.

With 60 Vbeta and 13 Jbeta primers, the PCR was carried out. Profiling relied on immunoSEQ multiplex PCR, and the TCRdb table lists in-frame clones only, not all of them. The sample contains over 150,000 clones, around 76% of which appear only once. The sequencing sample was made of PBMCs. This sequence originates from a girl aged 5 to 17 in good health and CMV-seropositive.

This CDR3 reads CASSQGVGGYEQYF. The CDR3 DNA reads as TGCGCCAGCAGCCAAGGGGTAGGAGGGTACGAGCAGTACTTC. The rearrangement joins TRBV4-1 to TRBJ2-7, with a tentative D call TRBD2 (6 bases). V lost 1 base and J lost 4, with 11 bases in between. The CDR3 runs 14 residues. In germline, CDR1 is MGHRA, CDR2 YSYEKL.